The source of this TCR beta chain is a study of blood T cell repertoires in COVID-19 (TCRdb year 2020). Some background on the complete study: Collaborator samples came from the United States, Italy and Spain and covered acute and convalescent phases of COVID-19. The material from the prospective study consisted of cDNA or gDNA derived from T cells, B-cell-depleted T cells, or PBMCs. The dataset comprised deeply sampled blood TCRbeta repertoires from subjects exposed to, actively infected with, or recovered from COVID-19. The repertoires were made available in a free public database intended to serve as a resource for research on the immune response to SARS-CoV-2. Samples were obtained from the ongoing ImmuneRACE study (first 160 participants) and from 1,254 subjects provided by 6 global collaborators. Nearly every sample came with metadata listing a de-identified subject ID, COVID-19 status, age in years and sex. Where HLA class I and class II types were available, the types were taken from metadata supplied by the sample provider, not from assay-based typing. Results and caveats for the whole study, not just this receptor: The quantity of clinical and demographic metadata differed by source and by participant and was supplied without curation.

Looking up the germline V gene yields CDR1 SGHAT and CDR2 FQNNGV. The CDR3 starts with the cysteine, ends with the phenylalanine, and has 16 residues. Only CDR3 DNA remains: 48 bases, in frame from the first base. V loses 0 bases, J loses 1 base, and the germline ends lie 12 bases apart. TCRbeta CDR3 regions were amplified from genomic DNA using the immunoSEQ Assay, a bias-controlled multiplex PCR. The paper's processing steps were these. The number of nucleated cells in each sample was estimated from the amplification of reference gene primers within the assay. To quantify the absolute abundance of each unique TCRbeta CDR3 rearrangement, sequence reads were collapsed and filtered. For each sample, productive Simpson clonality was calculated by taking the square root of Simpson's diversity index across productive rearrangements. The table comes from immuneACCESS by way of TCRdb, which keeps in-frame sequences with V and J called. Part of the clones is missing from these tables; in studies checked, under half for an unresolved V gene and the rest for unknown reasons. V and J calls and clone size come straight from that table; D and trimming were deduced from the DNA. The sample has approximately 69,000 clones on record, roughly 88% of them singletons. The ten largest clones take up approximately 31% of the sample.

Whole blood was collected in K2EDTA tubes by collaborating institutions according to the institutions' own protocols. For TCRbeta analysis, collaborators shipped samples in one of three forms: frozen whole blood, isolated PBMCs, or DNA extracted from either of those sample types. About this clone: Its binding antigen is unknown. Base qualities are not recorded, but no much larger clone differs from it by a single base.

The chain links TRBV11-2 with TRBJ1-1, with the D gene too uncertain to name. The source is a man over 45 with acute or convalescent COVID-19. The material sequenced was peripheral blood. This receptor has the CDR3 CASSLDRVLSNTEAFF. The nucleotide sequence is TGTGCCAGCAGCTTAGATCGAGTCCTCTCGAACACTGAAGCTTTCTTT.